This TCR beta chain was sequenced in a study of ipilimumab plus nivolumab after autologous stem cell transplantation (TCRdb year 2021). A note on the overall study: Trial patients received a median of about five ipilimumab doses and fewer than 10 nivolumab doses. Primary refractory and relapsed disease were included in the DLBCL cohort, with 18-month progression-free survival of around 88% and 27%, respectively. The trial enrolled patients with high-risk diffuse large B cell lymphoma, mature T cell lymphoma, or multiple myeloma undergoing autologous transplant. The intent-to-treat population of the trial consisted of about 34 patients.

As encoded in the germline V gene, CDR1 is SGHVS while CDR2 is FQNEAQ. The CDR3 sequence holds 15 residues, the cysteine and phenylalanine included. CDR3 DNA is the only sequence kept; it has 45 bases, read in frame from the first base. Trimming costs V 6 bases and J 1 base, and their ends lie 12 bases apart. Ipilimumab was given at 1 mg/kg intravenously on day 1 of selected weeks, and checkpoint therapy started 14 to 28 days after autologous transplant. Nivolumab was given at 3 mg/kg intravenously on day 1 of weeks 1, 4, 7, 10, and every two weeks through week 26. The study was a Phase Ib clinical trial testing combined checkpoint inhibition with ipilimumab and nivolumab as consolidation after autologous stem cell transplantation. Concerning this clone itself: Its cognate antigen has yet to be identified. Per-nucleotide qualities are absent, and no much larger clonotype sits a single base away.

The library was generated by the immunoSEQ multiplex PCR assay. The source is immuneACCESS, and TCRdb retained only in-frame sequences with V and J called. Part of the clones is not carried over; for the studies checked, unresolved V genes explain less than half of this, and the remainder is unexplained. The sample table lists fewer than 30,000 clones, 86% of them with a count of one. The ten most abundant clones make up 5.2% of the sample. The study at large found these results: Combined checkpoint inhibition as post-transplant consolidation was concluded by the authors to appear tolerable. The authors stated that profiles of the T cell receptor repertoire, regulatory T cell phenotype and gut microbiota provided a biologic rationale for studying this approach further.

Sequencing used PBMCs, obtained in a trial of ipilimumab plus nivolumab as post-transplant consolidation. This TCR was sampled from a male donor with diffuse large B-cell lymphoma. The rearrangement combines TRBV7-8 with TRBJ2-2; a weak D assignment points to TRBD2 (6 bases agree). For the CDR3, the sequence is CASRPWEENTGELFF. Here is the DNA: TGTGCCAGCAGGCCCTGGGAGGAGAACACCGGGGAGCTGTTTTTT.